The 27 T cell receptor beta chains presented below share a single source sample, sequenced in a study of T cell changes during pregnancy in multiple sclerosis. Method: immunoSEQ multiplex PCR; TCRdb's copy keeps in-frame clones and lacks some. The repertoire consists of tens of thousands of clones, with just over 85% occurring once and the leading ten covering roughly 1.2%. The sample consisted of CD4+ T cells from peripheral blood mononuclear cells, taken before pregnancy. The receptors stem from a female donor with multiple sclerosis, enrolled in a pregnancy study.

The chain carries TRBV18 and TRBJ2-1; 8 positions agree with TRBD2. The CDR3 runs to 16 residues. Trimming cost V 0 bases and J 7 bases; bases outside gene matches: 8. Germline values: CDR1 KGHSH, CDR2 LQKENI. This chain's CDR3 is CASSPPSRSGINEQFF. In nucleotides, the CDR3 is TGTGCCAGCTCACCACCTTCGCGTAGCGGGATTAATGAGCAGTTCTTC.

The chain couples TRBV9 to TRBJ2-3, with 8 positions matching TRBD1. V lost 1 base and J lost 4; bases outside the gene matches: 5. This CDR3 comprises 15 residues. Germline V lookup: CDR1 SGDLS, CDR2 YYNGEE. CDR3: CASSVQGAVADTQYF. Here the CDR3 DNA reads TGTGCCAGCAGCGTACAGGGGGCGGTCGCAGATACGCAGTATTTT.

The chain couples TRBV6-6 to TRBJ1-5, with D perhaps matching TRBD1 (5 bases). The CDR3 contains 12 residues. Trimming took off 9 bases at V and 3 bases at J, with 9 bases between the two ends. Germline V gene data show CDR1 as MNHNY and CDR2 as SVGAGI (reference sequence). This CDR3 reads CASSGNNQPQHF. For the CDR3, the DNA is TGTGCCAGTTCAGGGAACAATCAGCCCCAGCATTTT.

The chain couples TRBV5-1 to TRBJ2-6; 7 bases are shared with TRBD1. The CDR3 contains 19 residues. Germline CDR1 reads SGHRS; CDR2 reads YFSETQ. J was trimmed by 0 bases and V by 0 bases; bases with no gene match: 9. The DNA for the CDR3 is TGCGCCAGCAGCTTGGAGAGAGGGGGCATCACCTCTGGGGCCAACGTCCTGACTTTC. This encodes CASSLERGGITSGANVLTF.

The J gene is TRBJ2-3, the V gene TRBV5-1; possibly TRBD2 for D (5 bases). The V and J ends lost 0 bases and 3 bases respectively, with 11 bases between them. The CDR3 consists of 15 residues. The germline V gene has CDR1 SGHRS and CDR2 YFSETQ. This CDR3 reads CASSLDGKGTDTQYF. The CDR3 nucleotides read TGCGCCAGCAGCTTGGACGGGAAAGGTACAGATACGCAGTATTTT.

The chain carries TRBV13 and TRBJ2-7; possibly TRBD2 for D (5 bases). Germline CDR1 is PRHDT and CDR2 is FYEKMQ (reference sequence). The CDR3 covers 15 residues. Trimming removed 3 bases from V and 0 bases from J, with 12 bases in between. CDR3 DNA sequence: TGTGCCAGCAGCTTCAGGTATGAGGGCTCCTACGAGCAGTACTTC. It is translated as CASSFRYEGSYEQYF.

The chain couples TRBV10-2 to TRBJ1-4; D ambiguous. CDR1 is WSHSY and CDR2 is SAAADI in the germline V gene. The V gene lost 6 bases and the J gene lost 7 bases, with 21 bases spanning the gap. The CDR3 covers 16 residues. The CDR3 region is CASSPGVGGRGEKLFF. CDR3 sequence (DNA): TGCGCCAGCAGCCCCGGGGTCGGAGGCCGGGGTGAAAAACTGTTTTTT.

The gene calls are TRBV6-5 and TRBJ2-3, with TRBD1 as a possible D gene (6 bases). V was pared by 7 bases and J by 1 base, with 12 bases between. Germline V gene data show CDR1 as MNHEY and CDR2 as SVGAGI. The CDR3 loop spans 14 amino acids. The CDR3 sequence: CASTSGHGTDTQYF. The DNA for the CDR3 is TGTGCCAGCACCTCGGGACACGGCACAGATACGCAGTATTTT.

The gene calls are TRBV29-1 and TRBJ2-5; no definite D call. V was cut by 4 bases and J by 1 base, with 7 bases left in between. Germline V gene sequence: CDR1 SQVTM, CDR2 ANQGSEA. The CDR3 has 12 amino acids. CDR3 bases: TGCAGCGTTGGAACTACCCAAGAGACCCAGTACTTC. Translating gives CSVGTTQETQYF.

V gene TRBV6-5 combines with J gene TRBJ1-4, with D uncertain. The CDR3 has 16 residues. The ends were cut back, 2 bases at V and 8 bases at J, with 18 bases in the middle. Germline V gene data show CDR1 as MNHEY and CDR2 as SVGAGI. The CDR3: CASSYTHSGRSEKLFF. DNA of the CDR3: TGTGCCAGCAGTTACACCCATTCTGGTCGAAGCGAAAAACTGTTTTTT.

The chain couples TRBV30 to TRBJ1-4; D is ambiguous. Germline V gives CDR1 GTSNPN, CDR2 SVGIG (reference sequence). The length of the CDR3 is 12 residues. V was trimmed by 4 bases and J by 3 bases, leaving 6 bases between them. The CDR3 nucleotides are TGTGCCTGGAAGAGGGCTAATGAAAAACTGTTTTTT. It specifies CAWKRANEKLFF.

The CDR3 spells CAWSRDYLTGELFF. The CDR3 DNA reads TGTGCCTGGAGTCGGGACTATCTCACCGGGGAGCTGTTTTTT. V and J are TRBV30 and TRBJ2-2; 7 bases align to TRBD2. V lost 2 bases, J lost 4 bases, and 4 bases stayed unmatched. CDR3 length: 14 residues. CDR1 GTSNPN and CDR2 SVGIG come from the germline V gene (reference sequence).

V gene TRBV7-3 combines with J gene TRBJ2-1; 8 bases map to TRBD1. The V segment lost 6 bases and the J segment 0 bases; nucleotides outside the gene matches: 4. The germline CDR1 and CDR2 sequences are SGHTA and FQGTGA. This CDR3 is built from 15 residues. This CDR3 reads CASSWTGSSYNEQFF. The CDR3, as DNA: TGTGCCAGCAGTTGGACAGGGAGCTCCTACAATGAGCAGTTCTTC. Full variable domain (remainder filled in from reference TRBV7-3 and TRBJ2-1): GAGVSQTPSNKVTEKGKYVELRCDPISGHTALYWYRQSLGQGPEFLIYFQGTGAADDSGLPNDRFFAVRPEGSVSTLKIQRTERGDSAVYLCASSWTGSSYNEQFFGPGTRLTVL.

V gene TRBV19 combines with J gene TRBJ2-1; TRBD1 matches at 11 bases. There are 15 residues in the CDR3. V shed 1 base, J shed 9 bases, and the junction held 5 bases outside the gene matches. Germline lookup yields CDR1 LNHDA and CDR2 SQIVND (reference sequence). This CDR3 reads CASSIGTGGRGEQFF. The CDR3 DNA follows: TGTGCCAGTAGTATAGGGACAGGGGGCAGAGGTGAGCAGTTCTTC.

The chain recombines TRBV5-1 with TRBJ2-2; weak D call: TRBD2 (5 bases). Trimming took 2 bases from V and 4 from J, leaving 15 bases between them. The germline V gene encodes CDR1 SGHRS and CDR2 YFSETQ. The CDR3 spans 16 residues. The CDR3 loop is CASSLASGIFTGELFF. CDR3 sequence (DNA): TGCGCCAGCAGCTTAGCCTCCGGGATCTTCACCGGGGAGCTGTTTTTT.

This chain joins TRBV30 and TRBJ2-5; tentatively, D is TRBD2 (6 bases). CDR1 is GTSNPN, CDR2 SVGIG, per germline (reference sequence). V lost 3 bases and J 3 bases, leaving 14 bases between the germline ends. The CDR3 totals 14 residues. CDR3 residues: CAWRPPGAEETQYF. The CDR3 region has the DNA TGTGCCTGGAGACCCCCGGGAGCGGAAGAGACCCAGTACTTC. The entire variable domain, with the rest obtained from reference TRBV30 and TRBJ2-5, is as follows: SQTIHQWPATLVQPVGSPLSLECTVEGTSNPNLYWYRQAAGRGLQLLFYSVGIGQISSEVPQNLSASRPQDRQFILSSKKLLLSDSGFYLCAWRPPGAEETQYFGPGTRLLVL.

The rearrangement links TRBV30 to TRBJ1-2, with D perhaps matching TRBD1 (5 bases). The CDR3 extends over 12 amino acids. Trimming removed 3 bases from V and 9 bases from J, with 14 bases in between. CDR1 is GTSNPN, CDR2 SVGIG, per germline (reference sequence). CDR3: CAWSGGGLSYTF. CDR3 sequence (DNA): TGTGCCTGGAGCGGGGGAGGCCTGAGCTACACCTTC.

The genes are TRBV28 and TRBJ2-3, with no clear D. Looked up from germline, CDR1 is MDHEN and CDR2 is SYDVKM. The CDR3 spans 14 residues. Deletions cut 4 bases from V and 1 base from J, with 9 bases between. The CDR3 coding sequence is TGTGCCAGCAGTTCTTGGTCGGGCACAGATACGCAGTATTTT. Amino acids: CASSSWSGTDTQYF.

In this sample, this clone turned up once. CDR3 amino acids: CASRQQGPHYEQYF. CDR3 coding DNA: TGTGCCAGCAGGCAACAGGGACCGCACTACGAGCAGTACTTC. The chain couples TRBV2 to TRBJ2-7; weak D call: TRBD1 (6 bases). Germline V gene sequence: CDR1 SNHLY, CDR2 FYNNEI. The CDR3 runs 14 residues. V was cut by 6 bases and J by 3 bases, with 15 bases left in between.

The chain combines TRBV27 with TRBJ2-1, with 14 bases identical to TRBD2. Germline CDR1 reads MNHEY; CDR2 reads SMNVEV (reference sequence). J lost 7 bases, V lost 7 bases, and 3 bases had no gene match. The CDR3 is made up of 14 amino acids. The CDR3 bases are TGTGCCAGCAAGACTAGCGGGAGGGGGAATGAGCAGTTCTTC. Translation gives CASKTSGRGNEQFF.

This chain joins TRBV6-1 and TRBJ1-1; 7 bases fit TRBD1. In germline, CDR1 is MNHNS, CDR2 SASEGT. Trimming removed 10 bases from V and 6 bases from J; junction bases left unmatched: 11. The CDR3 length is 13 residues. CDR3 nucleotide sequence: TGTGCCACCACGGGACGAACAGGGGCTGAAGCTTTCTTT. Amino acid sequence: CATTGRTGAEAFF.

Regarding this clone: A read error may account for a junction end that differs from germline. This rearrangement joins TRBV10-3 to TRBJ2-1; TRBD2 matches at 11 bases. From germline, CDR1 is ENHRY and CDR2 SYGVKD. The CDR3 contains 15 residues. The CDR3 sequence: CAVSGASGRNNEQFF. The CDR3 nucleotides are TGTGCCGTCAGTGGCGCTAGCGGGAGGAACAATGAGCAGTTCTTC.

V usage is TRBV18 and J usage is TRBJ1-4, with TRBD1 as a possible D gene (5 bases). There are 15 residues in the CDR3. The V gene's germline CDR1 is KGHSH and CDR2 LQKENI. With 1 base removed from V and 5 bases from J, the gap between germline ends came to 11 bases. CDR3 loop: CASSPLRQGNEKLFF. The CDR3 nucleotides are TGTGCCAGCTCACCACTTCGTCAGGGCAATGAAAAACTGTTTTTT.

The chain is built from TRBV7-2 and TRBJ2-1, with 10 nucleotides matching TRBD2. CDR3 length: 17 residues. Germline CDR1 SGHTA, CDR2 FQGNSA. J lost 7 bases, V lost 1 base, and 10 bases had no gene match. CDR3: CASSLVASGSSRNEQFF. The DNA of the CDR3 is TGTGCCAGCAGCTTAGTAGCTAGCGGGAGCTCTCGGAATGAGCAGTTCTTC. The full variable domain, with the rest looked up from reference TRBV7-2 and TRBJ2-1, is GAGVSQSPSNKVTEKGKDVELRCDPISGHTALYWYRQSLGQGLEFLIYFQGNSAPDKSGLPSDRFSAERTGGSVSTLTIQRTQQEDSAVYLCASSLVASGSSRNEQFFGPGTRLTVL.

The V call is TRBV10-2, the J call TRBJ1-4; TRBD1 might be the D (5 bases). CDR1 and CDR2 (germline): WSHSY, SAAADI. V lost 5 bases and J lost 5, with 15 bases in between. CDR3 size: 15 residues. CDR3: CASSPGWGGNEKLFF. The DNA for the CDR3 is TGCGCCAGCAGTCCCGGGTGGGGGGGGAATGAAAAACTGTTTTTT.

DNA of the CDR3: TGTGCCAGTACCGGGACAGGCCATAACTATGGCTACACCTTC. Translating it yields CASTGTGHNYGYTF. The chain combines TRBV19 with TRBJ1-2; 8 bases fit TRBD1. The V and J ends lost 7 bases and 1 base, in that order; junction bases with no gene match: 5. This CDR3 spans 14 amino acids. Germline V gives CDR1 LNHDA, CDR2 SQIVND (reference sequence).

The chain uses TRBV21-1 and TRBJ2-3; the table's D gene call, TRBD2, was not cross checked with the DNA. TRBV21-1 is a pseudogene. The CDR3 loop spans 17 amino acids. The CDR3 coding sequence is TGTGCCAGCAGCAAAACAGGCCGGGGGGGGAGCACAGATACGCAGTATTTT. Its translation: CASSKTGRGGSTDTQYF.